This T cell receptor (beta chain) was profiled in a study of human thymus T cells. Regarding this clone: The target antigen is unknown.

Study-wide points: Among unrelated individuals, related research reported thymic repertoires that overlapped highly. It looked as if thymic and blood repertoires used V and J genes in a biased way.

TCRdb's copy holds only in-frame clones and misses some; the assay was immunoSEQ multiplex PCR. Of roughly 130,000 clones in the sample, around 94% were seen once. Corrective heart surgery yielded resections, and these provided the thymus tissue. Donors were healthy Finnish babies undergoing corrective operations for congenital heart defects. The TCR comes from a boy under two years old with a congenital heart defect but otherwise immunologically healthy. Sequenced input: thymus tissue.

The CDR3 coding sequence is TGCGCCAGCAGCTTCAGGAGTATCTTCAACAATGAGCAGTTCTTC. Translating it yields CASSFRSIFNNEQFF. V gene TRBV5-1 combines with J gene TRBJ2-1; the D is unclear. CDR3 length equals 15 residues. Trimming took 2 bases from V and 5 from J, leaving 14 bases between them. Germline V CDR1 and CDR2: SGHRS, YFSETQ.